Given below is one T cell receptor (beta chain) in context. This clone was detected a few times. The antigen it binds to is not known. No much larger clone is present one base from it, and per-base qualities are unavailable. Library preparation used the immunoSEQ multiplex PCR assay. For the multiplex PCR, a mixture combining 60 forward primers for TCR Vbeta segments and 13 reverse primers for TCR Jbeta segments was used. The CDR3 region of rearranged TCR beta genes was amplified from genomic DNA by a multiplex PCR assay. The amplified TCR beta libraries were sequenced on the Illumina HiSeq System as 87-base-pair reads. Per the source publication's procedure: Across the roughly 670 repertoires, a later analysis counted roughly 77 million unique TCR beta chains, some 11 million of which were shared by at least two donors. A nearest-neighbor algorithm error-corrected the raw reads and collapsed the reads into unique sequences, merging closely related sequences to remove PCR and sequencing errors. CDR3 sequences were aligned to IMGT reference sequences to assign V, D and J gene segments. For a sequence to be retained, a match of at least six nucleotides to both a V gene segment and a J gene segment was required. A rearrangement was called productive if the CDR3 had no stop codons and remained in frame with V and J, and every other rearrangement was called non-productive. CDR3 was defined by IMGT convention, running from the second conserved V-encoded cysteine to the conserved J-encoded phenylalanine. The earlier analysis of 587 of the donors excluded any sequence lacking an unambiguous match to a single V gene segment. An earlier analysis of a few hundred of the donors called V segments functional above 56.7% productive rearrangements and segregating when the between-donor standard deviation exceeded 5%. A statistical classification framework was developed to diagnose cytomegalovirus status using the catalog of TCR beta chain sequences. In a later analysis, TCR nucleotide sequences were compared against IMGT/GENE-DB human TR gene sequences so that V and J genes could be assigned. Using the TCRdist pipeline, a later analysis assigned CDR3 sequences along with most-parsimonious VDJ recombination scenarios. In a later analysis, each TCR beta chain was defined by its CDR3 amino acid sequence together with its V-gene family, and reads lacking a unique V-gene family were excluded. To address suspected cross-contamination and a sequencing artifact, a later analysis removed roughly 580 highly shared, low-generation-probability nucleotide sequences. A later analysis calculated a clonal expansion index for each public chain from normalized within-repertoire ranks of inferred template counts. A later analysis computed generation probabilities with a VDJ recombination model fitted to out-of-frame rearrangements, and checked the results against IGoR. In a later analysis, hypergeometric tests were used to score TCR-TCR, TCR-HLA and TCR-CMV co-occurrence, with a repertoire-size bias correction applied to TCR pairs. False discovery rates were estimated in a later analysis by permuting HLA or CMV assignments 20 times. In a later analysis, co-occurring TCRs were grouped with DBSCAN, and TCRdist sequence similarity was added when clustering was performed within HLA-allele-positive subsets. Repertoires with fewer than 30,000 or more than 120,000 public chains, plus five repertoires with anomalous nucleotide sharing, were excluded from co-occurrence clustering. Held by TCRdb, this immuneACCESS table contains in-frame sequences only and omits some clones. Under half of the omission traces to an unresolved V gene where checked; the cause of the rest is unknown. The D gene and trimming were derived from the DNA, and the V and J assignments and clone size from that table. The sample table holds approximately 85,000 clones, of which around two thirds were seen once. Around 5.5% of the sample comes from the top ten.

This entry is derived from a study of cytomegalovirus exposure and HLA in healthy donors (dated by TCRdb to about 2017). With regard to the full study: According to an earlier analysis of several hundred of the donors, some 180 million T cells yielded approximately 120 million unique TCR beta sequences and 250 to 350 Gb of sequence data. In addition to the first cohort of 650 to 750 subjects, a separate validation cohort of 130 or so different subjects was used. Donor age, sex, ethnicity and CMV serostatus were collected together with the repertoire data. Class I and class II HLA loci were covered by the typing at four-digit resolution. An earlier analysis of around 580 of the donors used high-throughput TCR beta sequencing to judge whether each TCR beta V gene segment behaved as functional or pseudogenic. Rather than drawing on any new phenotypic data, the later analysis identified candidate immune exposures from TCR beta sequences and the way those sequences occurred across donors. To study patterns of TCR occurrence, a later analysis re-analyzed previously published TCR beta repertoires from several hundred donors and added high-resolution HLA genotyping. The study aimed to test whether cataloging public T cell receptors could reveal signatures of past pathogen exposure. Using immunosequencing, the study profiled T cell repertoires from approximately 700 subjects and related those repertoires to cytomegalovirus serostatus. Typing coverage varied by locus: 629-630 donors for A, B, C, DRB1 and DQB1; more than 500 for DQA1; approximately 610 for DPA1; approximately 490 for DPB1. An early release that covered 640 HLA-typed donors contained approximately 300 gigabases of sequencing data and about 84 million unique TCR sequences. Of the approximately 400 genotyped donors, roughly 76% were placed in the genetic ancestry cluster associated with self-reported Caucasian donors. All discovery cohort repertoires had been generated on a single sequencing platform. A later genetic analysis took genome-wide SNP genotypes for about 55% of the roughly 700 donors and used that subset as a discovery cohort. On average, around 230,000 unique TCR beta nucleotide sequences were sequenced per donor among 300 to 500 genotyped donors of the cohort, with roughly 18% of those sequences being non-productive. Roughly 5 DR-DQ haplotypes were treated as single units for association and clustering because of strong linkage in the cohort. High-throughput TCR immunosequencing, statistical association of individual TCRs with disease status, and machine learning were combined to predict cytomegalovirus infection status. Broad study findings and their caveats: About 17 rarely observed V segments, including chromosome 9 orphons, were excluded from the earlier analysis of several hundred of the donors because counts were too low. Because HLA typing was missing for some donors at each locus, association tests included only the typed subset. At a false discovery rate of 0.05, a later analysis linked approximately 18,000 TCR beta sequences to specific HLA alleles. Most TCR sequences were observed very rarely across donors, whereas some public TCRs were present in many individuals. Strong co-occurrence of HLA alleles, especially DR and DQ, made assigning TCR associations to individual alleles difficult. A later genetic analysis associated a missense DCLRE1C variant with V-gene and J-gene trimming of TCR beta chains, and an independent cohort replicated the association. A total of 150 to 200 TCR beta chains were listed by the study as associated with cytomegalovirus. Immune exposure information for the cohort was limited to CMV serostatus. A later analysis found that TCR association rates varied across HLA loci, with DRB1 alleles showing the most associated TCRs and HLA-C alleles the fewest. In a later analysis, several top co-occurrence clusters were reported to appear linked to parvovirus B19, influenza, CMV and Epstein-Barr virus. The 87-base-pair reads could not distinguish some IMGT-functional V segments, including TRBV6-2 and TRBV6-3, so those segments were excluded. The presence/absence analyses assumed that sequencing depth was roughly uniform across donors, and that assumption may not be true. In both the original and validation cohorts, the classifier was reported to diagnose cytomegalovirus status with high specificity and sensitivity. Linkage disequilibrium might explain the correlated functional status among segregating V segments, but an unknown experimental factor could not be excluded. A later analysis found that HLA-associated TCR beta chains were more clonally expanded and had lower generation probabilities than equally common non-associated chains. Broadly in line with IMGT annotations, most TCR beta V segments showed up in productive rearrangements about 87% or about 30% of the time in an earlier analysis of some 590 of the donors. It was suggested by the authors that the approach could potentially be generalized to other disease states and immunological phenotypes. A group of highly shared sequence variants was considered likely to be a technical artifact of the sequencing pipeline. A further reported finding was that TCR beta sequences accurately predicted the HLA-A and HLA-B alleles for most subjects in the first cohort. A later genetic analysis reported fewer N-insertions in productive TCRs among donors in an Asian-associated ancestry cluster than the roughly 690-donor mean. A later analysis found that most CMV-associated TCR beta chains appeared HLA-restricted, with HLA associations seemingly driven largely by CMV exposure. This cohort had only TCR beta chains sequenced, and the lack of alpha or paired-chain data limited which features could be detected. In vitro tests confirmed that a few of the cytomegalovirus-associated TCR beta chains recognize cytomegalovirus antigens.

The germline V gene (reference sequence) specifies SEHNR as CDR1 and FQNEAQ as CDR2. The CDR3 runs 17 residues from the cysteine to the phenylalanine. Only CDR3 DNA remains: 51 bases, in frame from the first base. V has 5 bases trimmed and J has 1 base trimmed; junction bases matching no gene number 6. The cohort comprised more than 550 healthy bone marrow donors. At the time of sampling, every cohort member was nominally healthy, though immune exposures that went unrecorded were likely present. The donor tested CMV seropositive and was one of the 289 seropositive cohort members. A peripheral blood sample was collected from each donor, and TCR beta sequencing was performed on peripheral blood mononuclear cells. Genomic DNA extraction from the blood cell samples was performed with the Qiagen DNeasy Blood Extraction Kit.

This receptor was taken from a woman aged 25 to 39 in good health and CMV-seropositive. The sample was PBMCs. The chain employs TRBV7-9 and TRBJ2-6, with 9 bases matching TRBD1. The CDR3 is CASSDTGGASGANVLTF. The nucleotide sequence is given as TGTGCCAGCAGCGACACAGGGGGCGCATCTGGGGCCAACGTCCTGACTTTC.